The clone carrying this T cell receptor beta chain has a count of ten or more. Between the trimmed V and J ends, which lost 5 bases and 7 bases, there was a span of 15 bases. The CDR3 consists of 15 residues. CDR1 and CDR2 (germline): SEHNR, FQNEAQ (reference sequence). Constant-region reverse primers amplified full-length variable regions, followed by semi-nested Nested Universal Primer A PCR. TCRdb re-analysed the 5' RACE reads in MiXCR, keeping a single row per CDR3 protein. This table has about 8,900 distinct CDR3 sequences, roughly 29% appearing once. Source material: naive CD4+ T cells sorted from a lymph node. Noted subset: naive CD4+ T cells, CD4+CD45RA+CD25-. V is TRBV7-9 and J is TRBJ1-6; D gene unclear. The clonotype was recovered from a female donor with breast cancer. CDR3 in amino acids: CASSPDGRSNSPLHF. The CDR3 nucleotides read TGTGCCAGCAGCCCGGACGGCCGGTCCAATTCACCCCTCCACTTT.